This entry lists 3 T cell receptor beta chains sequenced from one sample in a study of early T cells in non-severe SARS-CoV-2 infection. From the 5' RACE reads, TCRdb called clonotypes with MiXCR, one entry per CDR3 protein. This sample has some 80,000 distinct CDR3 sequences; roughly 13% occur once, and the top ten carry roughly 1.4%. The sequencing sample was made of whole blood. These receptors all come from an adult who was a healthcare worker with PCR-confirmed SARS-CoV-2 infection or an uninfected control (not recorded which).

This clonotype showed up many times. The chain is built from TRBV10-3 and TRBJ2-3; D tentatively fits TRBD1 or TRBD2 (6 bases each). Trimming took 4 bases from V and 1 from J, leaving 18 bases between them. CDR3 length: 17 amino acids. Per germline, CDR1 ENHRY and CDR2 SYGVKD. Here the CDR3 reads CAISVLGGEFRTDTQYF. The CDR3 DNA reads as TGTGCCATCAGTGTACTCGGGGGCGAATTTCGCACAGATACGCAGTATTTT.

The CDR3 reads CASSLGAGFNEQFF. CDR3 bases: TGTGCCAGCAGCTTAGGTGCGGGGTTCAATGAGCAGTTCTTC. The genes are TRBV7-3 and TRBJ2-1, with a possible D match to TRBD2 (6 bases). Germline lookup yields CDR1 SGHTA and CDR2 FQGTGA. CDR3 length equals 14 residues. The V and J ends lost 2 bases and 6 bases respectively, with 11 bases between them.

This clonotype has at least ten counts. The chain is built from TRBV19 and TRBJ2-6, with a tentative D call TRBD2 (5 bases). Germline CDR1 is LNHDA and CDR2 is SQIVND (reference sequence). V lost 4 bases to trimming and J lost 2 bases, with 12 bases between them. CDR3 length equals 16 residues. The CDR3 loop is CASSTTSWAGANVLTF. The CDR3 DNA reads TGTGCCAGTAGTACCACTAGTTGGGCTGGGGCCAACGTCCTGACTTTC.